This passage covers 11 T cell receptor beta chains from one sample sequenced in a study of T-cell memory formation after mild COVID-19. Using its own MiXCR run on the 5' RACE reads, TCRdb lists one record per CDR3 protein. The data hold hundreds of thousands of distinct CDR3 sequences, with around 28% observed a single time. The sequencing input was PBMCs or a T cell subset sorted from them (not recorded which). These receptors all stem from an adult woman who had mild COVID-19 (a few samples of this study predate the infection). Cell type and time point are not known.

The chain employs TRBV5-6 and TRBJ2-4; no clear D gene. V was cut by 0 bases and J by 0 bases, with 10 bases left in between. CDR1 and CDR2 (germline): SGHDT, YYEEEE. The CDR3 contains 16 residues. This CDR3 reads CASSLGPSLAKNIQYF. Here the CDR3 DNA reads TGTGCCAGCAGCTTGGGGCCGAGTCTAGCCAAAAACATTCAGTACTTC. The full variable domain, with the rest looked up from reference TRBV5-6 and TRBJ2-4, is DAGVTQSPTHLIKTRGQQVTLRCSPKSGHDTVSWYQQALGQGPQFIFQYYEEEERQRGNFPDRFSGHQFPNYSSELNVNALLLGDSALYLCASSLGPSLAKNIQYFGAGTRLSVL.

The chain couples TRBV4-1 to TRBJ2-7, with D possibly matching TRBD2 (6 bases). CDR3 size: 14 residues. Per the germline V gene, CDR1 is MGHRA and CDR2 is YSYEKL. Between the trimmed V and J ends, which lost 1 base and 7 bases, there was a span of 14 bases. For the CDR3, the DNA is TGCGCCAGCAGCCAAGTAGCCGGGGGAGAAGAGCAGTACTTC. This translates into CASSQVAGGEEQYF.

V is TRBV7-9 and J is TRBJ2-7, with D possibly being TRBD2 (7 bases). CDR1 is SEHNR, CDR2 FQNEAQ, per germline (reference sequence). The CDR3 consists of 15 residues. Deletions cut 5 bases from V and 0 bases from J, with 14 bases between. DNA for the CDR3: TGTGCCAGCAGCGGGGGGGCAGCGAGCTCCTACGAGCAGTACTTC. Translated, it gives CASSGGAASSYEQYF.

The chain joins TRBV9 to TRBJ1-2, with 9 bases matching TRBD1. With V trimmed by 4 bases and J by 3 bases, 7 bases remained unmatched. CDR3 length: 15 residues. From germline, CDR1 is SGDLS and CDR2 YYNGEE. The CDR3 is CASSHDRGGHYGYTF. In nucleotides, the CDR3 is TGTGCCAGCAGCCACGACAGGGGGGGACACTATGGCTACACCTTC.

The chain recombines TRBV29-1 with TRBJ2-7, with TRBD1 identical over 9 bases. V shed 4 bases and J 4 bases; nucleotides not matched to a gene: 5. CDR3 length: 13 amino acids. CDR1 and CDR2 (germline): SQVTM, ANQGSEA. In DNA, the CDR3 is TGCAGCGTTGGGGACAGGGCGGGGTACGAGCAGTACTTC. Its translation is CSVGDRAGYEQYF.

The chain couples TRBV2 to TRBJ1-3; tentative D call: TRBD1 (6 bases). From germline, CDR1 is SNHLY and CDR2 FYNNEI. CDR3 length: 16 amino acids. Between the trimmed V and J ends, which lost 1 base and 4 bases, there was a span of 14 bases. The CDR3, as DNA: TGTGCCAGCAGTGAAGTGGGGGGGGCTTCCGGAAACACCATATATTTT. Protein product: CASSEVGGASGNTIYF. Supplemented by reference TRBV2 and TRBJ1-3, the full variable domain reads EPEVTQTPSHQVTQMGQEVILRCVPISNHLYFYWYRQILGQKVEFLVSFYNNEISEKSEIFDDQFSVERPDGSNFTLKIRSTKLEDSAMYFCASSEVGGASGNTIYFGEGSWLTVV.

This clonotype has more than one count but fewer than ten. The rearrangement links TRBV15 to TRBJ2-7, with TRBD1 matching 8 bases. The CDR3 spans 14 residues. V dropped 0 bases and J dropped 5; count of bases not matched to a gene: 3. Per the germline V gene, CDR1 is LNHNV and CDR2 is YYDKDF (reference sequence). CDR3 sequence: CATSRDGQGDEQYF. CDR3 sequence (DNA): TGTGCCACCAGCAGAGATGGACAGGGAGACGAGCAGTACTTC.

The CDR3 sequence is CSAIENHNSPLHF. CDR3 coding DNA: TGCAGTGCGATCGAGAACCATAATTCACCCCTCCACTTT. J is TRBJ1-6 and V is TRBV20-1; D is undetermined. The CDR3 is made up of 13 amino acids. The V gene's germline CDR1 is DFQATT and CDR2 SNEGSKA (reference sequence). The V and J ends lost 6 bases and 5 bases respectively, with 11 bases between them.

The J gene is TRBJ1-1, the V gene TRBV11-3; no definite D call. Germline CDR1 reads SGHNT; CDR2 reads YENEEA. Trimming stripped 5 bases from V and 0 bases from J, with 16 bases between. This CDR3 region has 16 residues. CDR3 sequence (DNA): TGTGCCAGCAGCCCCCTCCCCCCGGGGATGAACACTGAAGCTTTCTTT. It yields the protein CASSPLPPGMNTEAFF.

This clonotype was detected a few times. The V gene is TRBV12-3 or TRBV12-4, the J gene TRBJ2-7, with D perhaps matching TRBD1 or TRBD2 (5 bases each). This CDR3 has 16 residues. V lost 6 bases, J lost 4 bases, and 22 bases lay in between. The DNA for the CDR3 is TGTGCCAGCAGCGATCGGGACGGCTGGTTGAATTACGAGCAGTACTTC. This translates into CASSDRDGWLNYEQYF.

V gene TRBV10-3 combines with J gene TRBJ1-1; D gene uncertain. There are 12 residues in the CDR3. V lost 8 bases and J lost 0, with 7 bases in between. CDR1 is ENHRY, CDR2 SYGVKD, per germline. DNA for the CDR3: TGTGCCATCTCACAGTTGAACACTGAAGCTTTCTTT. Translating it yields CAISQLNTEAFF.